This TCR beta chain emerged from a study of vaccination and CD4 T cells after COVID-19. Overall study context: Investigators stimulated cells with overlapping spike peptides drawn from SARS-CoV-2, HCoV-NL63, HCoV-OC43 and HCoV-229E. Study-wide points: Convalescent patients had 304 of 307 vaccine-specific clones showing spike mono-reactivity.

The treatment denotes: approximately 11-day PBMC culture with coronavirus spike peptide pools or control peptides (ViraFEST assay). ViraFEST used peptide pools to expand antigen-specific T cells, then sequenced TCRs. Unmatched junction bases numbered 3, after V lost 2 bases and J lost 1 base. There are 15 residues in the CDR3. Germline V gene lookup returns CDR1 MDHEN and CDR2 SYDVKM. An Oncomine TCR Beta short-read assay was used to sequence the DNA from cultured CD4+ T cells. TCRdb reprocessed the PCR reads via MiXCR and lists one record per CDR3 protein. The sample lists approximately 15,000 distinct CDR3 sequences, around half occurring once. Remarks on this clonotype: Antigen specificity is unknown.

The sequence was collected from a human donor who had recovered from COVID-19. Sequences were obtained from CD4+ T cells from blood, cultured in vitro. The chain links TRBV28 to TRBJ1-2; TRBD1 matches at 8 bases. CDR3 sequence reads: CASSLRQGNNYGYTF. The CDR3 DNA is TGTGCCAGCAGTTTACGACAGGGGAATAACTATGGCTACACCTTC.